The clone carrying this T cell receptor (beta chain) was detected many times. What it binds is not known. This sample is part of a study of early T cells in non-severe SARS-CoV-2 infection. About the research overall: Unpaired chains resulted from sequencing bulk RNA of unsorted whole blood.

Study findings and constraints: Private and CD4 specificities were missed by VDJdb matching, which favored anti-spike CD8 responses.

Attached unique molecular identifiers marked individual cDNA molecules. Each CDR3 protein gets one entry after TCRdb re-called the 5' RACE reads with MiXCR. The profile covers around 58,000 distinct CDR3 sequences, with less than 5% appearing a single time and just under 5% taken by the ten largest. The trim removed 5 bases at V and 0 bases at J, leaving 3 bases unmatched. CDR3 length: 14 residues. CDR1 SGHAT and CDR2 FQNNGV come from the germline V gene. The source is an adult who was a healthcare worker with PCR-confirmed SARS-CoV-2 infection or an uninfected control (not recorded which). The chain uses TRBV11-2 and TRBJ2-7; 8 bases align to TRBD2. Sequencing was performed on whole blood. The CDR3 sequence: CASSISGVSYEQYF. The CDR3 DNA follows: TGTGCCAGCAGCATTAGCGGGGTCTCCTACGAGCAGTACTTC.